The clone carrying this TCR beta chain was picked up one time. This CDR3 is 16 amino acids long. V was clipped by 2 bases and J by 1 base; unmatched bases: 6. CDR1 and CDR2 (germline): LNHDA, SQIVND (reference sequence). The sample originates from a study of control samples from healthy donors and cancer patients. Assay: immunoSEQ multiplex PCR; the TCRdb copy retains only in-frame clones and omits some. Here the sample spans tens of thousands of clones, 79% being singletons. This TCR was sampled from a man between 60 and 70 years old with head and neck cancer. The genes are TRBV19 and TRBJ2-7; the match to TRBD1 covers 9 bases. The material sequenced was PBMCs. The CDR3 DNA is TGTGCCAGTAGTATATCCTCCGGGACAGGGTCCTACGAGCAGTACTTC. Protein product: CASSISSGTGSYEQYF.